This TCR beta chain was sequenced in a study of early T cells in non-severe SARS-CoV-2 infection. Only a few counts were recorded for this clonotype. A single record per CDR3 protein comes from TCRdb applying MiXCR to the 5' RACE reads. Of more than 60,000 distinct CDR3 sequences in the sample, about an eighth were seen once. This CDR3 region has 15 residues. Germline CDR1 SGHVS, CDR2 FNYEAQ. J gave up 3 bases and V 3 bases, and 8 bases lay outside the gene matches. Material: whole blood, obtained at baseline. The chain recombines TRBV7-6 with TRBJ2-7, with TRBD1 identical over 7 bases. This TCR derives from an adult who was a healthcare worker with PCR-confirmed SARS-CoV-2 infection or an uninfected control (not recorded which). The CDR3 reads CASSLRGQFNYEQYF. In DNA, the CDR3 is TGTGCCAGCAGCTTGAGGGGACAGTTCAACTACGAGCAGTACTTC.